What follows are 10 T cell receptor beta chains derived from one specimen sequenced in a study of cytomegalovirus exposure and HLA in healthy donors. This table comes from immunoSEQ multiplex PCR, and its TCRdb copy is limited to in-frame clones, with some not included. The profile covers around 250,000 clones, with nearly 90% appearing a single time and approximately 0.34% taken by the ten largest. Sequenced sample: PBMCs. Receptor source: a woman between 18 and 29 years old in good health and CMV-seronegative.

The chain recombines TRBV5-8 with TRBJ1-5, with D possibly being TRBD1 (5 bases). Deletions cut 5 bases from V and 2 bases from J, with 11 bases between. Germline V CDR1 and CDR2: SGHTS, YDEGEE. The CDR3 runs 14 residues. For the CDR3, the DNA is TGTGCCAGCAGGCGGGGGGTGGGCAATCAGCCCCAGCATTTT. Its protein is CASRRGVGNQPQHF.

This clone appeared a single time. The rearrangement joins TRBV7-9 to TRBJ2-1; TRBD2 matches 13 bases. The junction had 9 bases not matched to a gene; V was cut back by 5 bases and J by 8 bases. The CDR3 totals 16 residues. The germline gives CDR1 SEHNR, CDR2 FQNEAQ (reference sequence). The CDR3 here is CASSPTSGGAFDEQFF. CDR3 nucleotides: TGTGCCAGCAGCCCCACTAGCGGGGGGGCTTTCGATGAGCAGTTCTTC.

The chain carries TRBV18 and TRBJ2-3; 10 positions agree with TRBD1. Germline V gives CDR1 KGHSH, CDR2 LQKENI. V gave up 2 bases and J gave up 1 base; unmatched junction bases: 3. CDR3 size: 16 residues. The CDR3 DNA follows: TGTGCCAGCTCACCAGGACAGGGGGTCGGCACAGATACGCAGTATTTT. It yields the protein CASSPGQGVGTDTQYF. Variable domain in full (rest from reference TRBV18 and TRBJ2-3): NAGVMQNPRHLVRRRGQEARLRCSPMKGHSHVYWYRQLPEEGLKFMVYLQKENIIDESGMPKERFSAEFPKEGPSILRIQQVVRGDSAAYFCASSPGQGVGTDTQYFGPGTRLTVL.

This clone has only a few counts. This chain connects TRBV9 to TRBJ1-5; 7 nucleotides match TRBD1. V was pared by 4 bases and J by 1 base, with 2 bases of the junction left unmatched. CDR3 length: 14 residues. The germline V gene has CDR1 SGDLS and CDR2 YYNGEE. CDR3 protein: CASSRGQSNQPQHF. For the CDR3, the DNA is TGTGCCAGCAGCAGGGGGCAGAGCAATCAGCCCCAGCATTTT.

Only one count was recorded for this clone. The CDR3 DNA is TGTGCCAGCAGTTCCAGGAGGCAAGAGACCCAGTACTTC. Amino acids: CASSSRRQETQYF. V gene TRBV6-5 combines with J gene TRBJ2-5, with a possible D match to TRBD2 (5 bases). CDR1 and CDR2 (germline): MNHEY, SVGAGI. The V end was cut by 4 bases, the J end by 2 bases, with 8 bases between. The CDR3 runs 13 residues.

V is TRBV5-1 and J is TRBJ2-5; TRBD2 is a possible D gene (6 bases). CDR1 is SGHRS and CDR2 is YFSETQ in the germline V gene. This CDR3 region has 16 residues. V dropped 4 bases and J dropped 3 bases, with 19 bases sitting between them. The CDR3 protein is CASSLGSGRAEETQYF. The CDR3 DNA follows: TGCGCCAGCAGCCTCGGGAGTGGAAGGGCCGAAGAGACCCAGTACTTC. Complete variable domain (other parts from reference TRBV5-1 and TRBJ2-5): KAGVTQTPRYLIKTRGQQVTLSCSPISGHRSVSWYQQTPGQGLQFLFEYFSETQRNKGNFPGRFSGRQFSNSRSEMNVSTLELGDSALYLCASSLGSGRAEETQYFGPGTRLLVL.

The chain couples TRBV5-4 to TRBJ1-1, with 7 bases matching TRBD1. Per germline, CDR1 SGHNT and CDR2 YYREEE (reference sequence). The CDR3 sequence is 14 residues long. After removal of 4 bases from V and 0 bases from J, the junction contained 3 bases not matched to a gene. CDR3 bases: TGTGCCAGCAGCCTCGGGACAGTGAACACTGAAGCTTTCTTT. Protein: CASSLGTVNTEAFF.

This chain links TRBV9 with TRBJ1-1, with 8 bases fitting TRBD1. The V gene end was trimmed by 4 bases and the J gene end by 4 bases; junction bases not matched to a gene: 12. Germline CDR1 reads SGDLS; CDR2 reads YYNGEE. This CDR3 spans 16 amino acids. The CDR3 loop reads CASSPQSGGGITEAFF. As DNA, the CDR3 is TGTGCCAGCAGCCCCCAGTCAGGGGGCGGAATCACTGAAGCTTTCTTT.

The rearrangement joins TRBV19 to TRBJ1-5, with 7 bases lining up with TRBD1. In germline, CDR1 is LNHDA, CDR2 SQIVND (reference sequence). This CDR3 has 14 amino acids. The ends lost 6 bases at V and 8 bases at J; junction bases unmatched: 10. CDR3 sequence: CASRKTGPREPQHF. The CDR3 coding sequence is TGTGCCAGTAGAAAGACAGGGCCTCGTGAGCCCCAGCATTTT.

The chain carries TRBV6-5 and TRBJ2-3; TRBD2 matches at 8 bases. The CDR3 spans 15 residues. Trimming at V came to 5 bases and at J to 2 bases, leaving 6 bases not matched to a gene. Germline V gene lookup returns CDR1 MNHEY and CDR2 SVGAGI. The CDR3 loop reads CASSHVLADTDTQYF. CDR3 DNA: TGTGCCAGCAGTCACGTACTAGCGGACACAGATACGCAGTATTTT.